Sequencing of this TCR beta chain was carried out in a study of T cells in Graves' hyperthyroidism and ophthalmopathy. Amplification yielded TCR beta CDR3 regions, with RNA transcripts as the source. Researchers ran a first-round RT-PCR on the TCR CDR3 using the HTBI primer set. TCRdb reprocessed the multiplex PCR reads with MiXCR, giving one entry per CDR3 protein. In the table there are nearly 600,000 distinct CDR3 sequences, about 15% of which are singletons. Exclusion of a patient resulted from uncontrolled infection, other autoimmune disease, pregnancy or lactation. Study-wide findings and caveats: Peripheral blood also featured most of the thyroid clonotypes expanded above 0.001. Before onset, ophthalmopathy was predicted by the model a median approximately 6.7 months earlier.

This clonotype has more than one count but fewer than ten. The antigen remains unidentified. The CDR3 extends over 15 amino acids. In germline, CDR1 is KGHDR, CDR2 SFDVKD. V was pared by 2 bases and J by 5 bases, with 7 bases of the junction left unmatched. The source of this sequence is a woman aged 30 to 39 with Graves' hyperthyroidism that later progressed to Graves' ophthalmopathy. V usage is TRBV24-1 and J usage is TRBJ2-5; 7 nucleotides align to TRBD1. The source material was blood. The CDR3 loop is CATSDYIGGAETQYF. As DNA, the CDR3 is TGTGCCACCAGTGATTATATAGGGGGCGCGGAGACCCAGTACTTC.